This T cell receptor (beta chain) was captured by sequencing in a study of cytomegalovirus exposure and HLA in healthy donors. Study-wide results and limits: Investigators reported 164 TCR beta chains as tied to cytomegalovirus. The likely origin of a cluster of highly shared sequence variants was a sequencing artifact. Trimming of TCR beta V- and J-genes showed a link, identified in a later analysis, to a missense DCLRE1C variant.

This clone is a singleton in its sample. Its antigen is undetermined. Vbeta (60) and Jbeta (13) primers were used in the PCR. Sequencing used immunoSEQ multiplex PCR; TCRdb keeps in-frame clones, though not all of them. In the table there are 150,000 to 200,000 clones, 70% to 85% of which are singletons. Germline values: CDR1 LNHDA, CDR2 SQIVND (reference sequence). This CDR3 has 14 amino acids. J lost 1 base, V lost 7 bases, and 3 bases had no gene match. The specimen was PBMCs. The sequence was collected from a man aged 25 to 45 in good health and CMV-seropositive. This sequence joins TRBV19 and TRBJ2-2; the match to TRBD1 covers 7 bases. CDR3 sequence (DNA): TGTGCCAGTACAGGGACAGTGAACACCGGGGAGCTGTTTTTT. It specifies CASTGTVNTGELFF.